These 13 T cell receptor beta chains were all obtained from the same sample, sequenced in a study of blood T cell repertoires in COVID-19. The data were produced by immunoSEQ multiplex PCR, yet TCRdb's version contains in-frame clones alone and is incomplete. The repertoire includes around 240,000 clones, approximately 86% of them detected once, and around 2.8% sits in the top ten. Sequenced sample: peripheral blood. The receptors come from a woman aged 25 to 39 who had recovered from COVID-19.

V and J are TRBV2 and TRBJ2-2; 14 nucleotides match TRBD2. CDR1 and CDR2 (germline): SNHLY, FYNNEI. This CDR3 is 17 amino acids long. The J segment lost 1 base and the V segment lost 6 bases, leaving 4 bases of the junction unmatched. The CDR3 here is CASRGTSGGVNTGELFF. The CDR3 DNA reads as TGTGCCAGCAGAGGGACTAGCGGGGGAGTGAACACCGGGGAGCTGTTTTTT.

The CDR3 DNA follows: TGTGCCAGCGCCAGGGCTCTGAACACTGAAGCTTTCTTT. Amino acid sequence: CASARALNTEAFF. J is TRBJ1-1 and V is TRBV6-5; weak D call: TRBD1 (5 bases). V lost 8 bases to trimming and J lost 0 bases, with 10 bases between them. This CDR3 comprises 13 residues. CDR1 and CDR2 from the germline V gene are MNHEY and SVGAGI.

This clone was detected a few times. The CDR3 protein is CASSYRVMNTEAFF. CDR3 coding DNA: TGTGCCAGCAGTTACCGGGTCATGAACACTGAAGCTTTCTTT. The genes are TRBV2 and TRBJ1-1; D gene unclear. Trimming removed 5 bases from V and 0 bases from J, with 10 bases in between. Germline V gives CDR1 SNHLY, CDR2 FYNNEI. CDR3 length: 14 amino acids.

This clone has only one observation. This chain links TRBV11-2 with TRBJ2-2; possible D gene TRBD2, 5 bases. The V end was cut by 5 bases, the J end by 5 bases, with 9 bases between. CDR1 is SGHAT, CDR2 FQNNGV, per germline. The length of the CDR3 is 13 residues. CDR3 DNA sequence: TGTGCCAGCAGCCCACGGGAAACCGGGGAGCTGTTTTTT. Translated: CASSPRETGELFF.

This rearrangement joins TRBV4-3 to TRBJ1-2; TRBD1 matches 8 bases. Germline V gene lookup returns CDR1 LGHNA and CDR2 YSLEER. There are 15 residues in the CDR3. J lost 8 bases, V lost 1 base, and 9 bases had no gene match. CDR3 amino acids: CASSQVDRAYVGYTF. The CDR3 coding sequence is TGCGCCAGCAGCCAAGTGGACAGGGCATATGTGGGCTACACCTTC.

The J gene is TRBJ2-1, the V gene TRBV3-1 (or the pseudogene TRBV3-2); 10 bases fit TRBD2. Germline CDR1 and CDR2: LGHDT and YNNKEL (reference sequence). CDR3 length: 16 residues. Losses at the gene ends were 4 bases for V and 1 base for J; bases not matched to a gene: 4. CDR3 residues: CASSRQRGGSYNEQFF. In DNA, the CDR3 is TGTGCCAGCAGCCGCCAGCGGGGGGGATCCTACAATGAGCAGTTCTTC.

This clone has only one observation. This sample also contains other DNA sequences that code for the same CDR3. This chain uses TRBV5-1 with TRBJ2-1; TRBD1 matches at 8 bases. This CDR3 has 15 amino acids. After removal of 4 bases from V and 2 bases from J, the junction contained 5 bases not matched to a gene. The germline CDR1 and CDR2 sequences are SGHRS and YFSETQ. CDR3 coding DNA: TGCGCCAGCAGCCTCGGACAGGGAGCCTACAATGAGCAGTTCTTC. Translated, it gives CASSLGQGAYNEQFF.

The V call is TRBV7-7, the J call TRBJ2-1; D unclear. Germline lookup yields CDR1 SSHAT and CDR2 FNYEAQ (reference sequence). V was pared by 5 bases and J by 8 bases, with 13 bases between. This CDR3 is built from 13 residues. CDR3 region: CASSPSPVDEQFF. CDR3 DNA: TGTGCCAGCAGCCCCTCCCCTGTCGATGAGCAGTTCTTC.

This clone was observed a few times. The chain uses TRBV30 and TRBJ2-1, with 9 bases lining up with TRBD2. In germline, CDR1 is GTSNPN, CDR2 SVGIG (reference sequence). V lost 0 bases, J lost 7 bases, and 10 bases stayed unmatched. This CDR3 is built from 16 residues. The CDR3 coding sequence is TGTGCCTGGAGTGTACCCCCCGTTAGCGGGGGTAATGAGCAGTTCTTC. Amino acid sequence: CAWSVPPVSGGNEQFF.

V is TRBV5-1 and J is TRBJ2-7, with 7 nucleotides matching TRBD1. V lost 3 bases to trimming and J lost 6 bases; unmatched junction nucleotides: 12. This CDR3 contains 15 residues. CDR1 and CDR2 (germline): SGHRS, YFSETQ. The CDR3, as DNA: TGCGCCAGCAGCTCTGACAGCGGTCCAGGGGGCGAGCAGTACTTC. Translated: CASSSDSGPGGEQYF.

The chain joins TRBV14 to TRBJ1-2; D is unclear. Germline V gene sequence: CDR1 SGHDN, CDR2 FVKESK. The CDR3 covers 14 residues. With 4 bases removed from V and 7 bases from J, the gap between germline ends came to 16 bases. The DNA for the CDR3 is TGTGCCAGCAGCCTAGGACGTTTAGGGAGTGGCTACACCTTC. This sequence encodes CASSLGRLGSGYTF.

The chain carries TRBV4-3 and TRBJ1-1; a possible D gene is TRBD1 (5 bases). Trimming took off 0 bases at V and 3 bases at J, with 11 bases between the two ends. The CDR3 has 15 amino acids. Germline CDR1 LGHNA, CDR2 YSLEER. The CDR3 DNA reads as TGCGCCAGCAGCCAAGAAAACAGGAGATACACTGAAGCTTTCTTT. It codes for CASSQENRRYTEAFF.

J is TRBJ1-5 and V is TRBV7-9; 9 bases agree with TRBD1. In germline, CDR1 is SEHNR, CDR2 FQNEAQ (reference sequence). Unmatched junction bases numbered 8, after V lost 1 base and J lost 1 base. The CDR3 extends over 18 amino acids. The CDR3: CASSLGITGGISNQPQHF. The CDR3 bases are TGTGCCAGCAGCTTAGGGATTACAGGGGGCATAAGCAATCAGCCCCAGCATTTT.